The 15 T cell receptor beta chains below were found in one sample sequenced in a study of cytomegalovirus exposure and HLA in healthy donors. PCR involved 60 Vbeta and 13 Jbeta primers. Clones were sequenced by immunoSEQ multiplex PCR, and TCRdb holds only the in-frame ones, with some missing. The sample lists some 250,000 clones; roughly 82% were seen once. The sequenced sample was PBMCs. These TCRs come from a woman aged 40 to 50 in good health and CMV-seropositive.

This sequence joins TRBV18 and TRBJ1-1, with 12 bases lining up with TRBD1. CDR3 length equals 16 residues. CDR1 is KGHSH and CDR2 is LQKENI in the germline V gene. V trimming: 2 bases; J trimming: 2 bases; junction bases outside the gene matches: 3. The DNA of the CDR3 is TGTGCCAGCTCACCAGGGGACAGGGGGCCTAACACTGAAGCTTTCTTT. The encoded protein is CASSPGDRGPNTEAFF.

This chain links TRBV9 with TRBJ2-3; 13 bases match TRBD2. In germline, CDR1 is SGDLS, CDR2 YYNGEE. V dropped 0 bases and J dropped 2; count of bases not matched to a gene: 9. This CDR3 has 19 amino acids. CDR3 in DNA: TGTGCCAGCAGCGTAGGACTAGCGGGAGGTGGAGTTCCCACAGATACGCAGTATTTT. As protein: CASSVGLAGGGVPTDTQYF.

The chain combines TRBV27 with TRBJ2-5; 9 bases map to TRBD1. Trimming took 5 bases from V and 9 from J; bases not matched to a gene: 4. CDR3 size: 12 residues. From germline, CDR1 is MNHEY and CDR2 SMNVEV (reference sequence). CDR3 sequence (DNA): TGTGCCAGCAGTGCTTACAGGGGGCCCCAGTACTTC. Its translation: CASSAYRGPQYF.

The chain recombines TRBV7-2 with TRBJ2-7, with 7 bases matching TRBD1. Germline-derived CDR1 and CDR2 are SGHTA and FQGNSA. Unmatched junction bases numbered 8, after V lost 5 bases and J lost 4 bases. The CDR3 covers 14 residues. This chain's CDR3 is CASSAYRGGYEQYF. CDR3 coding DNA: TGTGCCAGCAGCGCCTACAGGGGTGGGTACGAGCAGTACTTC. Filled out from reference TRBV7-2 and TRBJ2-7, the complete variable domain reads GAGVSQSPSNKVTEKGKDVELRCDPISGHTALYWYRQSLGQGLEFLIYFQGNSAPDKSGLPSDRFSAERTGGSVSTLTIQRTQQEDSAVYLCASSAYRGGYEQYFGPGTRLTVT.

CDR3 amino acids: CASSWGDREADTQYF. The CDR3 bases are TGCGCCAGCAGCTGGGGGGACAGGGAAGCAGATACGCAGTATTTT. The chain joins TRBV5-1 to TRBJ2-3, with 9 bases aligning to TRBD1. The CDR3 extends over 15 amino acids. The V segment lost 3 bases and the J segment 4 bases; nucleotides outside the gene matches: 6. Germline CDR1 and CDR2: SGHRS and YFSETQ.

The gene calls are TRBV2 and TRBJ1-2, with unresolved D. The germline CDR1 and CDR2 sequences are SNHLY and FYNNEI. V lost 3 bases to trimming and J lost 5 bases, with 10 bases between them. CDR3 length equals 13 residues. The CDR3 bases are TGTGCCAGCAGTGATACGAGGGCTTATGGCTACACCTTC. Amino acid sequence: CASSDTRAYGYTF.

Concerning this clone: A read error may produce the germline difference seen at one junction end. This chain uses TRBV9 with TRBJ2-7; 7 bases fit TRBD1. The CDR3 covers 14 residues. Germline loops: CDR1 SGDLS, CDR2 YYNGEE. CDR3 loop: CASSVTGDSSEQYF. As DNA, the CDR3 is TGTGCCAGCAGCGTAACAGGGGATTCCTCCGAGCAGTACTTC.

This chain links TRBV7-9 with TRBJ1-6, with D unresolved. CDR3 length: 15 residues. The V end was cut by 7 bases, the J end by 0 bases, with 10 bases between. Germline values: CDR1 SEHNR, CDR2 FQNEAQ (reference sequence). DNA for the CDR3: TGTGCCAGCATTACGGGGAGCTCCTATAATTCACCCCTCCACTTT. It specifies CASITGSSYNSPLHF. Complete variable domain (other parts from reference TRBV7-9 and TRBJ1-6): DTGVSQNPRHKITKRGQNVTFRCDPISEHNRLYWYRQTLGQGPEFLTYFQNEAQLEKSRLLSDRFSAERPKGSFSTLEIQRTEQGDSAMYLCASITGSSYNSPLHFGNGTRLTVT.

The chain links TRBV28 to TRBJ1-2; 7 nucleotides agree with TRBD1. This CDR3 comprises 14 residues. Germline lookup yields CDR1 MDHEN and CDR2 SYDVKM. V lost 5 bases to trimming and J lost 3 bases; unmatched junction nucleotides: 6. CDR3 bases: TGTGCCAGCAGTCCGACCGGGACAGACTATGGCTACACCTTC. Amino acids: CASSPTGTDYGYTF.

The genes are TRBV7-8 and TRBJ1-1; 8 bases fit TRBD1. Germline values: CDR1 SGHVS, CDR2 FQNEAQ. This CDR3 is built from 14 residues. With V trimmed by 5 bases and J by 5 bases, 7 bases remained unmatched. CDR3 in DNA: TGTGCCAGCAGCACCGGACAGGGAAGAACTGAAGCTTTCTTT. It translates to CASSTGQGRTEAFF.

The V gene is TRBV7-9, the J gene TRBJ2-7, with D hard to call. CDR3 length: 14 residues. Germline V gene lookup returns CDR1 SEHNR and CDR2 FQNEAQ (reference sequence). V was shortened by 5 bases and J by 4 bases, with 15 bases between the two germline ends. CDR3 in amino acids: CASSRAFVGYEQYF. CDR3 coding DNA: TGTGCCAGCAGCCGAGCGTTTGTTGGTTACGAGCAGTACTTC.

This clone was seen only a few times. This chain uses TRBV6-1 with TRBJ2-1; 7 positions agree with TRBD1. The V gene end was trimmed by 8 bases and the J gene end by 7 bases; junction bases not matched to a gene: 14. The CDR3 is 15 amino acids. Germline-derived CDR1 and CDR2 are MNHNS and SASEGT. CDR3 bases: TGTGCCAGCTCTACCCAAGGACAGGTGATAAATGAGCAGTTCTTC. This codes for CASSTQGQVINEQFF.

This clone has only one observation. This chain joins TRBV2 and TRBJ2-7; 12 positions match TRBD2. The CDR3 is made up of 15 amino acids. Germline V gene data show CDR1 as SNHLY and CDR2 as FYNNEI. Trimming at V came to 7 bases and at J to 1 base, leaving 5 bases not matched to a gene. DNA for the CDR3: TGTGCCAGCACGGGAGGACTAGCGGGATCCTACGAGCAGTACTTC. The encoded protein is CASTGGLAGSYEQYF.

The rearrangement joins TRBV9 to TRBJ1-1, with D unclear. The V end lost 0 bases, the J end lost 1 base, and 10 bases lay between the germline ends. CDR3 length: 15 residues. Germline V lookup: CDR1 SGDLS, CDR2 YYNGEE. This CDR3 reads CASSVGSARNTEAFF. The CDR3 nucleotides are TGTGCCAGCAGCGTAGGATCCGCCAGGAACACTGAAGCTTTCTTT.

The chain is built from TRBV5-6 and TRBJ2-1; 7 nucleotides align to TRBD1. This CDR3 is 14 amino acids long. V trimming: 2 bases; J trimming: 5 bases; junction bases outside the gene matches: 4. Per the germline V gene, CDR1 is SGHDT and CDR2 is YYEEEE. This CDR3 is CASSLDRVHNEQFF. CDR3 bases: TGTGCCAGCAGCTTAGACAGGGTCCACAATGAGCAGTTCTTC. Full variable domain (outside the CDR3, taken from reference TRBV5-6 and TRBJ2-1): DAGVTQSPTHLIKTRGQQVTLRCSPKSGHDTVSWYQQALGQGPQFIFQYYEEEERQRGNFPDRFSGHQFPNYSSELNVNALLLGDSALYLCASSLDRVHNEQFFGPGTRLTVL.